The next 32 T cell receptor beta chains were all read from a single sample in a study of CD8+ T cells in alopecia areata. In each case, RNA was isolated and then reverse transcribed into cDNA as the sequencing template. Data came from immunoSEQ multiplex PCR; TCRdb stores just in-frame clones and leaves some out. The sample has roughly 250,000 clones; about two thirds are singletons. The input for sequencing was CD4+ T cells sorted from blood, taken at week 0. These receptors originate from a human donor with alopecia areata.

This sequence joins TRBV30 and TRBJ2-1, with unresolved D. The V gene's germline CDR1 is GTSNPN and CDR2 SVGIG (reference sequence). There are 14 residues in the CDR3. Deletions cut 0 bases from V and 7 bases from J, with 13 bases between. In DNA, the CDR3 is TGTGCCTGGAGTGTCCCTAGAGGTAGAAATGAGCAGTTCTTC. It yields the protein CAWSVPRGRNEQFF.

This chain uses TRBV29-1 with TRBJ2-1; the match to TRBD1 covers 9 bases. J gave up 7 bases and V 4 bases, and 14 bases lay outside the gene matches. Germline V CDR1 and CDR2: SQVTM, ANQGSEA. CDR3 size: 16 residues. CDR3 region: CSVGGQGSTRRNEQFF. CDR3 nucleotides: TGCAGCGTTGGGGGACAGGGATCTACGAGGAGGAATGAGCAGTTCTTC.

This chain connects TRBV6-6 to TRBJ2-1; D possibly matches TRBD1 or TRBD2 (5 bases each). CDR3 length: 13 residues. V lost 7 bases and J lost 12, with 19 bases in between. Germline V CDR1 and CDR2: MNHNY, SVGAGI (reference sequence). CDR3 sequence (DNA): TGTGCCAGCACCATTACGGATCAGGGACCGCAGTTCTTC. Its translation is CASTITDQGPQFF.

A single count supports this clone. The J gene is TRBJ1-6, the V gene TRBV29-1; a weak D match, TRBD1 (6 bases). Germline V gives CDR1 SQVTM, CDR2 ANQGSEA. The CDR3 is 13 amino acids. Trimming pared 6 bases from V and 8 bases from J, leaving 14 bases between. CDR3 amino acids: CSVSRGQDSPLHF. DNA for the CDR3: TGCAGCGTCTCCCGGGGGCAGGATTCACCCCTCCACTTT. Full variable domain (outside the CDR3, taken from reference TRBV29-1 and TRBJ1-6): SAVISQKPSRDICQRGTSLTIQCQVDSQVTMMFWYRQQPGQSLTLIATANQGSEATYESGFVIDKFPISRPNLTFSTLTVSNMSPEDSSIYLCSVSRGQDSPLHFGNGTRLTVT.

The V and J genes are TRBV30 and TRBJ1-5; no clear D. The V end was cut by 5 bases, the J end by 2 bases, with 10 bases between. The CDR3 contains 13 residues. Germline CDR1 reads GTSNPN; CDR2 reads SVGIG (reference sequence). The CDR3 nucleotides are TGTGCCTGGCAGCCAGCCGGCAATCAGCCCCAGCATTTT. Residues: CAWQPAGNQPQHF.

This clone was observed a handful of times. At one end the junction does not follow the germline gene, possibly because of a read error. The rearrangement uses TRBV2 and TRBJ2-3; TRBD2 aligns across 9 bases. Germline lookup yields CDR1 SNHLY and CDR2 FYNNEI. This CDR3 has 15 residues. This chain's CDR3 is CASSEIGTSIDTQYF. For the CDR3, the DNA is TGTGCCAGCAGTGAAATCGGGACTAGCATAGATACGCAGTATTTT.

The chain joins TRBV30 to TRBJ2-7; 8 positions agree with TRBD1. CDR3 length: 16 residues. Germline V lookup: CDR1 GTSNPN, CDR2 SVGIG (reference sequence). V lost 1 base and J lost 1; bases outside the gene matches: 9. CDR3 residues: CAWSAFRGQGSYEQYF. In DNA form, the CDR3 reads TGTGCCTGGAGTGCCTTCCGAGGACAGGGTTCCTACGAGCAGTACTTC.

The chain recombines TRBV29-1 with TRBJ2-1, with 12 bases lining up with TRBD2. Germline-derived CDR1 and CDR2 are SQVTM and ANQGSEA. The J segment lost 1 base and the V segment lost 7 bases, leaving 11 bases of the junction unmatched. The CDR3 loop spans 17 amino acids. The CDR3 nucleotides are TGCAGCGGTTATTCTAGCGGGGGGGAAGGATCCTACAATGAGCAGTTCTTC. Its translation: CSGYSSGGEGSYNEQFF.

The chain has TRBV7-3 and TRBJ1-1; no reliable D call. V was trimmed by 4 bases and J by 4 bases, leaving 10 bases between them. CDR3 length: 13 amino acids. Germline lookup yields CDR1 SGHTA and CDR2 FQGTGA. The DNA for the CDR3 is TGTGCCAGCAGCTATAACGGAGGCACTGAAGCTTTCTTT. It translates to CASSYNGGTEAFF.

The chain links TRBV15 to TRBJ2-5; D unclear. CDR1 LNHNV and CDR2 YYDKDF come from the germline V gene (reference sequence). Trimming cost V 8 bases and J 1 base, with 14 bases left between them. The CDR3 runs 14 residues. DNA of the CDR3: TGTGCCACCGAGGCGACTTTGCTCCAAGAGACCCAGTACTTC. This sequence encodes CATEATLLQETQYF. Variable domain in full (rest from reference TRBV15 and TRBJ2-5): DAMVIQNPRYQVTQFGKPVTLSCSQTLNHNVMYWYQQKSSQAPKLLFHYYDKDFNNEADTPDNFQSRRPNTSFCFLDIRSPGLGDTAMYLCATEATLLQETQYFGPGTRLLVL.

This clone has a single count. The rearrangement joins TRBV25-1 to TRBJ2-7; the D call may be TRBD1 or TRBD2 (5 bases each). CDR3 length equals 15 residues. V was shortened by 1 base and J by 2 bases, with 12 bases between the two germline ends. The germline CDR1 and CDR2 sequences are MGHDK and SYGVNS. The CDR3 nucleotides are TGTGCCAGCAGTGAATTGGGGACGAAAGCCTACGAGCAGTACTTC. As protein: CASSELGTKAYEQYF.

V and J are TRBV4-3 and TRBJ1-1; tentatively, D is TRBD1 (5 bases). The CDR3 has 14 amino acids. Germline CDR1 reads LGHNA; CDR2 reads YSLEER. V shed 0 bases and J shed 2 bases, with 7 bases lying between them. The CDR3 DNA sequence: TGCGCCAGCAGCCAAGATGACAGAAACACTGAAGCTTTCTTT. The encoded protein is CASSQDDRNTEAFF.

This sequence joins TRBV9 and TRBJ1-2; D is unclear. V was clipped by 4 bases and J by 4 bases, with 14 bases between them. Germline CDR1 is SGDLS and CDR2 is YYNGEE. The CDR3 loop spans 14 amino acids. The DNA for the CDR3 is TGTGCCAGCAGCTCGGGAGTTAGGGCCTATGGCTACACCTTC. Translation: CASSSGVRAYGYTF.

The CDR3 region is CAISDDGENTEAFF. The CDR3 DNA is TGTGCCATCAGTGACGACGGGGAGAACACTGAAGCTTTCTTT. The J gene is TRBJ1-1, the V gene TRBV10-3, with D unresolved. Trimming stripped 3 bases from V and 1 base from J, with 9 bases between. Germline V lookup: CDR1 ENHRY, CDR2 SYGVKD. This CDR3 is 14 amino acids long.

The V call is TRBV4-2, the J call TRBJ2-2; D is unresolved. Trimming stripped 0 bases from V and 7 bases from J, with 9 bases between. The germline V gene has CDR1 LGHNA and CDR2 YNFKEQ. This CDR3 has 14 residues. CDR3 bases: TGTGCCAGCAGCCAAGATCCTCTAGGCGGGGAGCTGTTTTTT. This translates into CASSQDPLGGELFF.

The chain uses TRBV5-6 and TRBJ1-2, with 8 positions matching TRBD1. Germline values: CDR1 SGHDT, CDR2 YYEEEE. This CDR3 has 14 residues. V lost 4 bases and J lost 4; bases outside the gene matches: 6. Written as DNA, the CDR3 is TGTGCCAGCAGCCACCGGACAGGGTTCTATGGCTACACCTTC. Translating gives CASSHRTGFYGYTF.

The V gene is TRBV29-1, the J gene TRBJ1-2; D uncertain. Germline CDR1 SQVTM, CDR2 ANQGSEA. The length of the CDR3 is 12 residues. The germline V and J ends were trimmed by 4 bases and 8 bases, with 14 bases remaining between them. CDR3 residues: CSVGSALDGYTF. In DNA, the CDR3 is TGCAGCGTTGGCTCGGCTCTAGACGGCTACACCTTC.

The J gene is TRBJ2-1, the V gene TRBV6-5; D remains ambiguous. The CDR3 runs to 14 residues. Looked up from germline, CDR1 is MNHEY and CDR2 is SVGAGI. V shed 2 bases and J shed 12 bases, with 17 bases lying between them. In DNA, the CDR3 is TGTGCCAGCAGTTACACACAGCTTCAGCATGGGCAGTTCTTC. It specifies CASSYTQLQHGQFF.

The J gene is TRBJ2-3, the V gene TRBV19; 12 bases fit TRBD2. This CDR3 has 16 amino acids. Germline V lookup: CDR1 LNHDA, CDR2 SQIVND (reference sequence). Trimming removed 5 bases from V and 6 bases from J; junction bases left unmatched: 9. CDR3 DNA sequence: TGTGCCAGTAGTTCAACTAGCGGGGGGCCACATGATACGCAGTATTTT. Protein: CASSSTSGGPHDTQYF.

This clone was seen more than once but under ten times. The gene calls are TRBV5-1 and TRBJ1-3; 8 nucleotides align to TRBD1. The germline V gene has CDR1 SGHRS and CDR2 YFSETQ. V shed 4 bases, J shed 7 bases, and the junction held 7 bases outside the gene matches. This CDR3 is 14 amino acids long. As DNA, the CDR3 is TGCGCCAGCAGCCTGACAGGGGACCAGAACACCATATATTTT. Its translation is CASSLTGDQNTIYF.

This clone has more than one count but fewer than ten. In the same sample, other DNA sequences code for this CDR3. The chain combines TRBV29-1 with TRBJ1-1; perhaps TRBD1 as D (5 bases). Germline lookup yields CDR1 SQVTM and CDR2 ANQGSEA. The CDR3 extends over 12 amino acids. The V end was cut by 4 bases, the J end by 0 bases, with 6 bases between. The CDR3 DNA reads TGCAGCGTTGGGGGGTTGAACACTGAAGCTTTCTTT. This gives the protein CSVGGLNTEAFF.

A few counts support this clone. The genes are TRBV4-3 and TRBJ2-7; D is uncertain. V lost 2 bases, J lost 2 bases, and 13 bases lay in between. This CDR3 has 15 residues. Germline loops: CDR1 LGHNA, CDR2 YSLEER. This CDR3 reads CASSQRTGGTYEQYF. CDR3 sequence (DNA): TGCGCCAGCAGCCAACGCACCGGTGGGACCTACGAGCAGTACTTC.

The CDR3 reads CAWNEAGELFF. As DNA, the CDR3 is TGTGCCTGGAACGAGGCAGGGGAGCTGTTTTTT. V usage is TRBV30 and J usage is TRBJ2-2, with D uncertain. Trimming took 4 bases from V and 8 from J, leaving 8 bases between them. Germline V CDR1 and CDR2: GTSNPN, SVGIG (reference sequence). The CDR3 sequence is 11 residues long.

The J gene is TRBJ2-1, the V gene TRBV19; 9 nucleotides align to TRBD2. The CDR3 is 16 amino acids. V gave up 4 bases and J gave up 4 bases; unmatched junction bases: 8. Germline CDR1 LNHDA, CDR2 SQIVND (reference sequence). The CDR3 DNA reads TGTGCCAGTAGTACCCCAGCGGGGGGAAGGTACAATGAGCAGTTCTTC. Residues: CASSTPAGGRYNEQFF.

V and J are TRBV4-1 and TRBJ2-1, with a weak D call TRBD1 (6 bases). V was clipped by 0 bases and J by 4 bases, with 19 bases between them. The V gene's germline CDR1 is MGHRA and CDR2 YSYEKL. The CDR3 loop spans 18 amino acids. The CDR3 DNA is TGCGCCAGCAGCCAAGAATTGGGGGCGGCCCAAGAGTACAATGAGCAGTTCTTC. Protein sequence: CASSQELGAAQEYNEQFF.

This sequence joins TRBV29-1 and TRBJ1-1, with no clear D. V dropped 4 bases and J dropped 1 base, with 7 bases sitting between them. Germline loops: CDR1 SQVTM, CDR2 ANQGSEA. The CDR3 consists of 12 residues. The CDR3 here is CSVGHQNTEAFF. The DNA for the CDR3 is TGCAGCGTTGGACACCAGAACACTGAAGCTTTCTTT.

V and J are TRBV9 and TRBJ1-1; no definite D call. CDR3 length: 14 residues. Trimming removed 0 bases from V and 0 bases from J, with 6 bases in between. Germline loops: CDR1 SGDLS, CDR2 YYNGEE. For the CDR3, the DNA is TGTGCCAGCAGCGTAGGAGGTATGAACACTGAAGCTTTCTTT. As protein: CASSVGGMNTEAFF.

This clone has a single count. This chain connects TRBV29-1 to TRBJ2-3, with 10 bases identical to TRBD2. Germline V gene data show CDR1 as SQVTM and CDR2 as ANQGSEA. The junction had 1 base not matched to a gene; V was cut back by 5 bases and J by 2 bases. The CDR3 runs 13 residues. CDR3 DNA sequence: TGCAGCGTTAGCGGGGGGGCCACAGATACGCAGTATTTT. Protein product: CSVSGGATDTQYF.

The chain couples TRBV30 to TRBJ2-6, with D perhaps matching TRBD1 (5 bases). Germline V CDR1 and CDR2: GTSNPN, SVGIG (reference sequence). This CDR3 comprises 13 residues. V was trimmed by 2 bases and J by 4 bases, leaving 6 bases between them. The CDR3, as DNA: TGTGCCTGGAGTTGGGGCGGGGCCAACGTCCTGACTTTC. This translates into CAWSWGGANVLTF.

The V call is TRBV4-1, the J call TRBJ1-6; the D gene is possibly TRBD1 (6 bases). This CDR3 is built from 14 residues. Germline V gives CDR1 MGHRA, CDR2 YSYEKL. Between the trimmed V and J ends, which lost 0 bases and 10 bases, there was a span of 10 bases. CDR3 DNA sequence: TGCGCCAGCAGCCAAGAAAACAGGGAGTCACCCCTCCACTTT. This codes for CASSQENRESPLHF.

V usage is TRBV15 and J usage is TRBJ2-1; D call uncertain. The CDR3 runs 12 residues. CDR1 and CDR2 (germline): LNHNV, YYDKDF (reference sequence). Trimming stripped 0 bases from V and 11 bases from J, with 8 bases between. The CDR3 spells CATSRERLQQFF. Here the CDR3 DNA reads TGTGCCACCAGCAGAGAACGACTCCAGCAGTTCTTC.

CDR3 loop: CASSQKQGTGELFF. The DNA for the CDR3 is TGCGCCAGCAGCCAAAAACAGGGCACCGGGGAGCTGTTTTTT. The rearrangement links TRBV4-1 to TRBJ2-2, with D perhaps matching TRBD1 (6 bases). CDR3 size: 14 residues. V lost 2 bases, J lost 4 bases, and 8 bases lay in between. Germline loops: CDR1 MGHRA, CDR2 YSYEKL.